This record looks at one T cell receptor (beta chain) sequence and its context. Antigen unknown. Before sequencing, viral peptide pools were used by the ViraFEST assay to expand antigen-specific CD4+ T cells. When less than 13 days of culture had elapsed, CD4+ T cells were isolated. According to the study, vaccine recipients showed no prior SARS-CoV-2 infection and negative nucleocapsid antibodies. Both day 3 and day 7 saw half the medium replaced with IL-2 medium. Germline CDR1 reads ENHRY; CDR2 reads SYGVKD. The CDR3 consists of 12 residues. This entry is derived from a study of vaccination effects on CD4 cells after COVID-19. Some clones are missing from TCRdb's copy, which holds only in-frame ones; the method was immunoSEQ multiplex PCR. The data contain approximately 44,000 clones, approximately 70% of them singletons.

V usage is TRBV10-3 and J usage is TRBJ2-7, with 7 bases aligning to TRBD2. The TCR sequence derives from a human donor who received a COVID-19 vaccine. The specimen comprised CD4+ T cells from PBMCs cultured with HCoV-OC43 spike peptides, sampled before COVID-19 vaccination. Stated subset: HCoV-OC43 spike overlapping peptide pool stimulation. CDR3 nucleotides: TGTGCAGGAGGGAGGGGCGGGAACGAGCAGTACTTC. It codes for CAGGRGGNEQYF.